This TCR beta chain was observed in a study of tumor and adjacent non-tumor tissue in lung cancer. Study-wide background: Approximately 4 million productive TCRbeta reads were obtained per sample on average.

The CDR3 extends over 15 amino acids. Germline loops: CDR1 MNHEY, CDR2 SVGAGI. TCRbeta libraries were built with three rounds of nested PCR, modified from ARM-PCR. TCRdb re-called the multiplex PCR reads with MiXCR, one entry per CDR3 protein. The sample yields some 77,000 distinct CDR3 sequences, nearly 70% seen once. No cell sorting was done before RNA was extracted from the tissue. On this clonotype itself: Mismatch with germline at one junction end may stem from a read error.

The chain is built from TRBV6-5 and TRBJ2-6; weak D call: TRBD2 (6 bases). This TCR was recovered from a woman in her 70s with non-small cell lung cancer. Sequences were obtained from lung tumor tissue. The CDR3 sequence is CAVGGRGTGANVMTF. CDR3 in DNA: TGTGCCGTAGGAGGCCGGGGGACCGGGGCCAACGTCATGACTTTC.